The rows below give T cell receptor beta chains drawn from one sample of a study of immune evolution from preneoplasia to lung adenocarcinoma. Data came from immunoSEQ multiplex PCR; TCRdb stores just in-frame clones and leaves some out. The table lists some 2,600 clones, roughly 84% of them singletons. Sequenced: FFPE invasive lung adenocarcinoma tissue. The receptors stem from a person aged 60 to 80 with invasive lung adenocarcinoma. Each CDR3 is given with its conserved first and last residue. D genes are given only for firm matches. Size is stated for part of the rows, as once, few or many counts, or as a class when the clone is expanded.

TRBD1	TRBJ1-1	.	TRBV9	15	TGTGCCAGCAGCCCGAGACAGGGATTGAACACTGAAGCTTTCTTT	CASSPRQGLNTEAFF
.	TRBJ2-3	.	TRBV5-1	14	TGCGTCAGCAGCTTGGAGGGGGGCACAGATACGCAGTATTTT	CVSSLEGGTDTQYF
TRBD2	TRBJ2-1	.	TRBV11-3	13	TGTGCCAGCAGCCCCGGGAGGACGCATGAGCAGTTCTTC	CASSPGRTHEQFF
TRBD1	TRBJ1-1	.	TRBV14	14	TGTGCCAGCAGCCAAGTGACAGGGGCGGCTGAAGCTTTCTTT	CASSQVTGAAEAFF
.	TRBJ1-5	.	TRBV15	15	TGTGCCACCAGCAGAGATACGGTGGTGGATCAGCCCCAGCATTTT	CATSRDTVVDQPQHF
TRBD1	TRBJ2-5	.	TRBV29-1	17	TGCAGCGTTCTCACTAGGATGGACAGGGCAAGTGGAGAGACCCAGTACTTC	CSVLTRMDRASGETQYF
TRBD2	TRBJ2-1	.	TRBV27	17	TGTGCCAGCAGTTCTCTTCGGGTAGCGGGGGGGAATAGTGAGCAGTTCTTC	CASSSLRVAGGNSEQFF
.	TRBJ2-7	once	TRBV29-1	14	TGCAGCGTCCCCGTGGAGCGGAACTCCTACGAGCAGTACTTC	CSVPVERNSYEQYF
.	TRBJ2-2	.	TRBV29-1	14	TGCAGCGGGGGGGAGAGGGGAGGAACCGGGGAGCTGTTTTTT	CSGGERGGTGELFF
TRBD1	TRBJ2-7	.	TRBV6-5	15	TGTGCCAGCAGTGCCCCGGGACAGGGGGTCTACGAGCAGTACTTC	CASSAPGQGVYEQYF
.	TRBJ1-4	few	TRBV15	15	TGTGCCACCAGCAGGTGGGGGCGGGTGGATGAAAAACTGTTTTTT	CATSRWGRVDEKLFF
.	TRBJ1-3	few	TRBV2	16	TGTGCCAGCAGTGAAGCGCCATGGTCCCTTAGCGACACCATATATTTT	CASSEAPWSLSDTIYF
.	TRBJ1-1	.	TRBV7-2	15	TGTGCCAGCAGCCCCCGAGGTACAGGGAGAACTGAAGCTTTCTTT	CASSPRGTGRTEAFF
TRBD1	TRBJ1-2	.	TRBV6-1	15	TGTGCCAGCCGACCAGGAATCAGGGGGAACTATGGCTACACCTTC	CASRPGIRGNYGYTF
.	TRBJ1-5	.	TRBV5-6	14	TGTGCCAGCAGCCGGACCGGGAGCAATCAGCCCCAGCATTTT	CASSRTGSNQPQHF
TRBD2	TRBJ2-3	large	TRBV15	17	TGTGCCACCAGCAGTGACGCGGGAGGGTTTAACACAGATACGCAGTATTTT	CATSSDAGGFNTDTQYF
.	TRBJ2-1	.	TRBV7-2	15	TGTGCCAGCAGCTTAGAGGACAGCACCTACAATGAGCAGTTCTTC	CASSLEDSTYNEQFF
TRBD1	TRBJ2-7	.	TRBV6-4	17	TGTGCCAGCAGTGACGTAGGGCGGGACAGGGTACCCTACGAGCAGTACTTC	CASSDVGRDRVPYEQYF
.	TRBJ1-2	.	TRBV18	16	TGTGCCAGCTCACCTCAGATGGGGTACTCGGGGTATGGCTACACCTTC	CASSPQMGYSGYGYTF
.	TRBJ2-5	.	TRBV7-2	14	TGTGCCAGCAGCCTGAATCCCTTCCAAGAGACCCAGTACTTC	CASSLNPFQETQYF
TRBD1	TRBJ1-1	.	TRBV6-6	15	TGTGCCACCCTATTGAGCAGGGGGCTGGGGACTGAAGCTTTCTTT	CATLLSRGLGTEAFF
TRBD2	TRBJ2-1	.	TRBV30	17	TGTGCCTGGAGGCCGACTAGCGGGAGAGTTTCCTACAATGAGCAGTTCTTC	CAWRPTSGRVSYNEQFF
TRBD1	TRBJ1-5	few	TRBV18	14	TGTGCCAGCTCAGGACAGGGGGCTGATCAGCCCCAGCATTTT	CASSGQGADQPQHF
TRBD1	TRBJ1-1	.	TRBV5-1	15	TGCGCCAGCAGCCACGGACAGGACTTTAACACTGAAGCTTTCTTT	CASSHGQDFNTEAFF
TRBD2	TRBJ2-1	.	TRBV7-2	15	TGTGCCAGCAGCTTTGATAGCGGGGGGACGGATGAGCAGTTCTTC	CASSFDSGGTDEQFF
TRBD2	TRBJ2-3	.	TRBV27	17	TGTGCCAGCACCCCGGGGGGTAGCGGGATTTTTACAGATACGCAGTATTTT	CASTPGGSGIFTDTQYF
.	TRBJ2-7	.	TRBV25-1	16	TGTGCCAGCAGTGAATATAGGAGCTTTAGCTCCTACGAGCAGTACTTC	CASSEYRSFSSYEQYF
.	TRBJ2-1	.	TRBV7-3	15	TGTGCCAGCAGCTTGGACCCGTCCTCCTACAATGAGCAGTTCTTC	CASSLDPSSYNEQFF
.	TRBJ1-5	once	TRBV5-1	15	TGCGCCAGCAGCTTGGTGAAGCAGGGGAATCAGCCCCAGCATTTT	CASSLVKQGNQPQHF